A selection of T cell receptor beta chains follows, all from one sample in a study of a mutant IDH1 vaccine in newly diagnosed glioma. TCRdb's copy holds only in-frame clones and misses some; the assay was immunoSEQ multiplex PCR. Among tens of thousands of clones, around 82% were seen once, and the ten largest hold about 14%. Their antigen targets remain unknown. The sample consisted of PBMCs, taken from a glioma patient whose treatment included an IDH1 peptide vaccine. The receptor set was obtained from a man between 18 and 35 years old with glioma. CDR3s leave out the opening cysteine and the closing phenylalanine or tryptophan. Fields, in order: D gene, V gene, CDR3 protein. D genes are given only for firm matches.

.,TRBV28,ASSHLAGELF
.,TRBV6-5,ASSYSGETGELF
.,TRBV5-4,ASSSGQIYNEQF
.,TRBV27,ASSPRAGQRTYNEQF
TRBD2,TRBV10-3,ATSWLAGEAGELF
TRBD1,TRBV7-9,ASTLDDRGNTEAF
.,TRBV4-2,ASSQESGLSYEQY
.,TRBV6-5,ASRGTGNTGELF
.,TRBV2,ASSVSTDTQY
.,TRBV5-5,ASSFRADNYGYT
.,TRBV27,ASSLKGLNTEAF
TRBD1,TRBV5-1,ASSLYRGLSYEQY
.,TRBV11-2,ASRHPGQGNEQF
TRBD2,TRBV30,AWKVAGISGELF
.,TRBV21-1,ASLSRGFPEAF
TRBD1,TRBV7-6,ASSLGQGAYEQY
.,TRBV9,ASSVGGRSTEAF
TRBD1,TRBV5-1,ASSRDSSDEKLF
.,TRBV10-3,AIGTPNTEAF
TRBD1,TRBV5-1,ASGRTGNTEAF
.,TRBV25-1,ASSEYGTGNEKLF
TRBD2,TRBV7-2,ASSLGLAVYEQY
.,TRBV9,ASSVAEGRETQY
TRBD1,TRBV5-8,ASSPGQGKAYEQY
TRBD2,TRBV9,ASSPRLAPSTDTQY
.,TRBV18,ASQELSNQPQH
TRBD2,TRBV30,AWSPQQTSGRAYEQY
TRBD2,TRBV5-1,ASSTGTTGPNEQF
.,TRBV29-1,SVDEAVPGYT
.,TRBV19,ASSIAGNQPQH
TRBD1,TRBV7-9,ASSLGTGQTYNEQF
.,TRBV30,AWSSRMGAGNTIY
.,TRBV27,ASSLFSNGRELF
.,TRBV19,ASSQDRSTYNEQF
.,TRBV13,ASSALIAPSYEQY
.,TRBV27,ASSQGWGYT
.,TRBV7-2,ASSLYSGYGNTIY
.,TRBV18,ASSPSSWVTPGNTIY
.,TRBV10-3,AISEVLRGALH
.,TRBV5-1,ASSTAGPPNEQF
.,TRBV6-5,ASSWTDASTDTQY
.,TRBV9,ASSPGTVDEQY
.,TRBV6-6,ASSYSGVDTQY
.,TRBV6-5,ASSYSRVGTTEAF
.,TRBV5-4,ASSYSGAIYGYT
.,TRBV18,ASSPRRPGNTEAF